This entry lists 20 T cell receptor beta chains sequenced from one sample in a study of low-dose radiotherapy and immunotherapy resistance in tumors. First-strand cDNA used TRAV- and TRBV-specific primers, covering alpha and beta chains. Amplification of TCRs used a constant-region primer and V-primer adapter for roughly 22 PCR cycles. TCRdb fed the reads into MiXCR, producing one record per CDR3 protein. The sample has about 91,000 distinct CDR3 sequences, 20% to 25% seen once. As to time point: after trial treatment. Treatment in this sample: LDRT plus nivolumab, ipilimumab, low-dose cyclophosphamide and aspirin (RACIN trial). This specimen consisted of PBMCs, obtained after low-dose radiotherapy plus immunotherapy. The receptors shown here come from a female donor with ovarian cancer.

This clonotype was detected many times. The chain combines TRBV10-3 with TRBJ1-1, with 7 nucleotides matching TRBD1. V lost 4 bases and J lost 4; bases outside the gene matches: 9. The CDR3 is made up of 15 amino acids. In germline, CDR1 is ENHRY, CDR2 SYGVKD. This CDR3 is CAISADRARSTEAFF. The CDR3, as DNA: TGTGCCATCAGTGCCGACAGGGCCCGGAGCACTGAAGCTTTCTTT.

For this clonotype: A read error is likely here: a far larger clone is one base away. The chain employs TRBV7-3 and TRBJ2-7; D is uncertain. CDR1 is SGHTA and CDR2 is FQGTGA in the germline V gene. This CDR3 is 13 amino acids long. Trimming cost V 5 bases and J 5 bases, with 13 bases left between them. The DNA for the CDR3 is TGTGCCAGCAGCCCCGGTCCCGTGGACGAGCAGTACTTC. It is translated as CASSPGPVDEQYF. The full variable domain, rest sourced from reference TRBV7-3 and TRBJ2-7, is GAGVSQTPSNKVTEKGKYVELRCDPISGHTALYWYRQSLGQGPEFLIYFQGTGAADDSGLPNDRFFAVRPEGSVSTLKIQRTERGDSAVYLCASSPGPVDEQYFGPGTRLTVT.

Many counts were recorded for this clonotype. The chain employs TRBV3-1 and TRBJ2-5; no definite D call. The V gene lost 4 bases and the J gene lost 7 bases, with 13 bases spanning the gap. This CDR3 region has 13 residues. Germline V gene lookup returns CDR1 LGHDT and CDR2 YNNKEL (reference sequence). The chain's CDR3 is CASSLTDLLTQYF. The CDR3 bases are TGTGCCAGCAGCCTCACAGATCTTTTGACCCAGTACTTC.

This clonotype occurred many times. The V gene is TRBV4-1, the J gene TRBJ2-2; D gene ambiguous. Germline CDR1 reads MGHRA; CDR2 reads YSYEKL. CDR3 length: 16 amino acids. V was cut by 4 bases and J by 0 bases, with 12 bases left in between. The CDR3 sequence is CASSPSRAANTGELFF. CDR3 DNA sequence: TGCGCCAGCAGCCCCAGTAGGGCAGCGAACACCGGGGAGCTGTTTTTT.

This clonotype was seen repeatedly, ten times or more. The rearrangement links TRBV20-1 to TRBJ2-7; 9 bases map to TRBD1. Looked up from germline, CDR1 is DFQATT and CDR2 is SNEGSKA (reference sequence). The CDR3 runs 17 residues. V lost 0 bases to trimming and J lost 2 bases; unmatched junction nucleotides: 11. CDR3 region: CSARDREPGTGTYEQYF. The CDR3 region has the DNA TGCAGTGCTAGAGATCGTGAACCCGGGACAGGGACCTACGAGCAGTACTTC.

This clonotype has at least ten counts. This chain connects TRBV20-1 to TRBJ2-1; D is unresolved. This CDR3 region has 16 residues. V was pared by 0 bases and J by 0 bases, with 12 bases between. Germline V gene lookup returns CDR1 DFQATT and CDR2 SNEGSKA (reference sequence). The CDR3 loop reads CSARDHGMISYNEQFF. CDR3 sequence (DNA): TGCAGTGCTAGAGATCATGGGATGATCTCCTACAATGAGCAGTTCTTC.

This chain uses TRBV7-2 with TRBJ2-1; possible D gene TRBD2, 5 bases. Trimming removed 5 bases from V and 3 bases from J, with 11 bases in between. Germline V lookup: CDR1 SGHTA, CDR2 FQGNSA. The CDR3 loop spans 14 amino acids. CDR3 nucleotide sequence: TGTGCCAGCAGCCCGGACTTAATCTACAATGAGCAGTTCTTC. It translates to CASSPDLIYNEQFF.

This clonotype was seen at least ten times. The rearrangement links TRBV19 to TRBJ2-1; D is perhaps TRBD1 (6 bases). This CDR3 region has 15 residues. With 4 bases removed from V and 3 bases from J, the gap between germline ends came to 13 bases. CDR1 LNHDA and CDR2 SQIVND come from the germline V gene (reference sequence). The CDR3 loop is CASSRAGVFYNEQFF. CDR3 bases: TGTGCCAGTAGTAGGGCAGGGGTCTTCTACAATGAGCAGTTCTTC.

A word on this clonotype: It differs at one base from a far larger clone, so likely a read error. The chain combines TRBV5-8 with TRBJ1-5, with a weak D call TRBD1 (6 bases). CDR1 SGHTS and CDR2 YDEGEE come from the germline V gene. The CDR3 has 15 amino acids. CDR3 residues: CASSLYMGGIQPQDF. The CDR3 DNA reads as TGTGCCAGCAGCTTGTATATGGGGGGCATTCAGCCCCAGGATTTT.

This clonotype was detected many times. This sequence joins TRBV28 and TRBJ2-2, with D perhaps TRBD2 (5 bases). Germline V gives CDR1 MDHEN, CDR2 SYDVKM. The CDR3 loop spans 12 amino acids. Trimming pared 6 bases from V and 7 bases from J, leaving 9 bases between. The CDR3 spells CASRWAGGELFF. DNA for the CDR3: TGTGCCAGCAGGTGGGCGGGCGGGGAGCTGTTTTTT.

As to this clonotype: A read error is likely here: a far larger clone is one base away. This chain links TRBV5-3 with TRBJ2-7; the D call may be TRBD1 or TRBD2 (5 bases each). TRBV5-3 is sorted into the ORF group, with uncertain function. The length of the CDR3 is 13 residues. CDR3 region: CASSSLGVDEQYF. The CDR3 DNA follows: TGTGCCAGCAGCTCCCTGGGGGTGGATGAGCAGTACTTC.

A note on this clonotype: A much more abundant neighbour one base away suggests this may be a read error. Without the conserved terminal phenylalanine or tryptophan, this CDR3 likely stems from a read error. The CDR3 spells CASSQGRTTLGVDTQYY. CDR3 coding DNA: TGTGCCAGCAGCCAAGGGCGGACAACCCTCGGGGTGGATACGCAGTATTAT. The chain couples TRBV3-1 to TRBJ2-3; D is tentatively TRBD1 or TRBD2 (5 bases each). The germline V and J ends were trimmed by 1 base and 6 bases, with 20 bases remaining between them. The germline CDR1 and CDR2 sequences are LGHDT and YNNKEL (reference sequence). The CDR3 is made up of 17 amino acids.

This clonotype has at least ten counts. The V gene is TRBV5-3, the J gene TRBJ2-1; no firm D call. TRBV5-3 belongs to the ORF category, with a function that is uncertain. There are 14 residues in the CDR3. V was clipped by 3 bases and J by 5 bases, with 12 bases between them. The CDR3 coding sequence is TGTGCCAGAAGCTCAGAACCTTACCACAATGAGCAGTTCTTC. It codes for CARSSEPYHNEQFF.

This clonotype was detected many times. The chain has TRBV5-1 and TRBJ1-1; 7 bases agree with TRBD1. The CDR3 has 14 amino acids. Germline V lookup: CDR1 SGHRS, CDR2 YFSETQ. The ends lost 4 bases at V and 5 bases at J; junction bases unmatched: 8. This chain's CDR3 is CASSRDREGTEAFF. CDR3 coding DNA: TGCGCCAGCAGCCGTGACAGGGAGGGGACTGAAGCTTTCTTT.

This clonotype was picked up many times. The V call is TRBV19, the J call TRBJ2-1, with a weak D call TRBD1 (5 bases). Germline loops: CDR1 LNHDA, CDR2 SQIVND (reference sequence). The length of the CDR3 is 17 residues. V lost 4 bases and J lost 8, with 24 bases in between. CDR3 amino acids: CASSTPTGQGPRYEQFF. CDR3 DNA: TGTGCCAGTAGTACCCCAACCGGACAAGGGCCTCGATATGAGCAGTTCTTC.

This clonotype was seen ten or more times. The genes are TRBV20-1 and TRBJ2-1, with 8 bases identical to TRBD2. Germline CDR1 is DFQATT and CDR2 is SNEGSKA (reference sequence). V was pared by 4 bases and J by 0 bases, with 11 bases of the junction left unmatched. The CDR3 spans 17 residues. In DNA, the CDR3 is TGCAGTGCTATATTCAGGAGTAGCGGGACCTCCTACAATGAGCAGTTCTTC. It translates to CSAIFRSSGTSYNEQFF.

This clonotype was observed many times. The chain combines TRBV7-8 with TRBJ2-2; D gene uncertain. The CDR3 consists of 18 residues. Per germline, CDR1 SGHVS and CDR2 FQNEAQ. Trimming removed 0 bases from V and 0 bases from J, with 14 bases in between. Here the CDR3 reads CASSLAQAIFTNTGELFF. DNA of the CDR3: TGTGCCAGCAGCTTAGCGCAGGCGATATTTACGAACACCGGGGAGCTGTTTTTT.

Ten or more counts support this clonotype. V gene TRBV6-1 combines with J gene TRBJ2-7; D not certain. The CDR3 is 16 amino acids. The germline V gene has CDR1 MNHNS and CDR2 SASEGT. Trimming cost V 5 bases and J 7 bases, with 24 bases left between them. CDR3 nucleotides: TGTGCCAGCAGTATACCGGGCCAAGCTCGACCTGGGGAGCAGTACTTC. As protein: CASSIPGQARPGEQYF.

Notes on this clonotype: The likely explanation is a read error, given a far larger clone one base away. V gene TRBV12-3 or TRBV12-4 combines with J gene TRBJ2-1; 8 bases match TRBD2. V was pared by 3 bases and J by 8 bases, with 15 bases of the junction left unmatched. The CDR3 is 17 residues long. CDR3 nucleotides: TGTGCCAGCAGTTTCTCGAAGTCCGGGAGGGCCCGAGATGAGCAGTTCTTC. Encoded protein: CASSFSKSGRARDEQFF.

This clonotype occurred a few times. The chain joins TRBV18 to TRBJ1-2, with 7 positions matching TRBD1. This CDR3 is 15 amino acids long. The germline gives CDR1 KGHSH, CDR2 LQKENI. V was pared by 2 bases and J by 3 bases, with 6 bases of the junction left unmatched. In DNA, the CDR3 is TGTGCCAGCTCACCAACGGGGGACAGTGACTATGGCTACACCTTC. Amino acids: CASSPTGDSDYGYTF.